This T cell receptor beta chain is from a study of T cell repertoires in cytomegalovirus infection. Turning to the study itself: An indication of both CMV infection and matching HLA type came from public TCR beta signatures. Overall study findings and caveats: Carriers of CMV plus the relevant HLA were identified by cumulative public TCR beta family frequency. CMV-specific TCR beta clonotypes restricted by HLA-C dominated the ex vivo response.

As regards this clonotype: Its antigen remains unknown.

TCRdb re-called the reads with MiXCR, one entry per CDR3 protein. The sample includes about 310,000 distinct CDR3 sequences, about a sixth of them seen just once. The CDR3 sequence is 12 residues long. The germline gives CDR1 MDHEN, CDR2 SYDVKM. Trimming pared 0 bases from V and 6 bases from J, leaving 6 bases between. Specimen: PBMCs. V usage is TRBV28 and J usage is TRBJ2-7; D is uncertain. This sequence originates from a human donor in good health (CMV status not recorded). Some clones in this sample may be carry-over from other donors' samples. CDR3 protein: CASSLWSSEQYF. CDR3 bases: TGTGCCAGCAGTTTATGGTCGTCCGAGCAGTACTTC. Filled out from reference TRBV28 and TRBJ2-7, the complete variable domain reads DVKVTQSSRYLVKRTGEKVFLECVQDMDHENMFWYRQDPGLGLRLIYFSYDVKMKEKGDIPEGYSVSREKKERFSLILESASTNQTSMYLCASSLWSSEQYFGPGTRLTVT.